The entry below gives a single T cell receptor beta chain sequence along with its context. This clonotype turned up a few times. Its antigen is still unknown. Qualities for individual bases were not recorded, and no much larger clone is one base off. The data originate from a study of T cells in Graves' hyperthyroidism and ophthalmopathy (dated by TCRdb to the late 2010s). Study-level background: Peripheral blood was sampled at the time of initial diagnosis, prior to any treatment. The approximately 98 discovery patients were randomly divided into training and test sets at a 7:3 ratio. In addition, the study compared T-cell repertoires in thyroid tissue and in blood from 6 or 7 Graves' hyperthyroidism patients. A discovery cohort of roughly 100 patients, 43 with Graves' ophthalmopathy and over 55 with stable Graves' hyperthyroidism, was used to find distinguishing TCR V-J signatures. The paper reports TCR Vbeta CDR3 sequencing of some 140 peripheral blood samples: approximately 43 ophthalmopathy, about 75 hyperthyroidism and around 17 progressor patients. Prospective prediction of ophthalmopathy was tested in an independent validation cohort of some 20 hyperthyroidism patients and roughly 16 patients who later progressed to ophthalmopathy. After blood sampling, hyperthyroidism patients were treated with methimazole at a starting dose of 30 mg daily, and ophthalmopathy patients were treated with high-dose intravenous methylprednisolone. Overall results and qualifications from the work: A 13 V-J signature model separated ophthalmopathy from stable hyperthyroidism, with 87.88% sensitivity and 81.08% specificity in cross-validation and 80%/75% in testing. No statistical method was used to fix the sample size in advance, and group allocation was not hidden from the investigators. In validation, the model predicted progression to ophthalmopathy with about 71% sensitivity and 72% to 85% specificity, a median of 6.5 months before onset. Most expanded thyroid clonotypes (frequency above 0.001) were also detected in blood, suggesting blood repertoires may reflect thyroid immune responses.

TCR beta CDR3 regions were amplified from RNA transcripts. The TCR CDR3 was subjected to a first round of RT-PCR using the HTBI primer set and the Qiagen OneStep RT-PCR kit. The libraries were constructed in a second round of multiplex PCR and then size-selected and purified. Sequencing of the libraries was done on an Illumina HiSeq2000 using paired-end 100 bp reads. For the original study's pipeline: SOAPnuke was used to process the raw data, throwing out any read that contained adapters or uncalled bases, had a mean Phred below 15, or lacked an exact constant-primer or identifier match. COPE v1.2.5 was used to merge high-quality paired reads, and clonotypes were defined as unique nucleotide sequences. MiTCR v1.1 was used to align clonotypes to the IMGT TRBV, TRBD and TRBJ reference segments. Only V-J combinations with frequency above 0.0001, covering 99.2% of repertoires, were analysed. A TCS score was defined as the ratio between F50 (clonal expansion) and ExV (chaos), using BLOSUM62-based TCRdist between CDR3 peptides within each V-J. Welch's t-statistics and random forest reduced 500 to 550 V-J features to around 14, which were used in a naive Bayes classifier (R e1071). TCRdb reprocessing: public reads trimmed at Q25 with fastp, clones called with MiXCR, in-frame beta chains kept. Rows merge per CDR3 protein into single entries with the most common DNA and genes. The authors' filters were not applied to this entry. Within this sample are some 300,000 distinct CDR3 sequences, with roughly a fifth of them counted one time only. Under 45% of the sample goes to the ten largest clones.

Trimmed from V: 7 bases; trimmed from J: 1 base; junction bases lacking a gene match: 10. Taken from cysteine to phenylalanine, the CDR3 has 18 residues. Only the CDR3 part of the read is kept: 54 bases, read in frame from the first base. Per the germline V gene, SGHAT is the CDR1 and FQNNGV is the CDR2. In the ophthalmopathy patients, disease was moderately to severely active, with a Clinical Activity Score of 3 or more, a NOSPECS grade of 4 or more, and a duration of less than 3 months. Exclusion was applied to patients with uncontrolled infections, other autoimmune diseases, pregnancy or lactation. Diagnoses were based on clinical symptoms, serum thyroxine and TRAb, thyroid ultrasound and orbital computed tomography. PBMCs were separated from under 11 ml of fresh peripheral blood using Ficoll-Paque density gradient centrifugation. Total RNA was extracted using Trizol reagent, and RNA quality was assessed on an Agilent 2100 Bioanalyzer.

The sequenced sample was blood. The chain was built from TRBV11-2 and TRBJ2-1, with TRBD2 identical over 13 junction bases. The TCR sequence derives from a man in his forties or fifties with Graves' ophthalmopathy. The CDR3 here reads CASTVLAGGPLSYNEQFF. The DNA sequence is TGTGCCAGCACCGTACTAGCGGGAGGGCCTCTTTCCTACAATGAGCAGTTCTTC.